This T cell receptor beta chain was recorded in a study of T cell clonotyping in hematopoietic cell transplantation. The V and J ends lost 1 base and 2 bases respectively, with 10 bases between them. There are 15 residues in the CDR3. In germline, CDR1 is SGHVS, CDR2 FQNEAQ. Points on this clone: Its antigen is as yet unknown.

Profiling relied on immunoSEQ multiplex PCR, and the TCRdb table lists in-frame clones only, not all of them. The sample shows 35,000 to 45,000 clones, around nine tenths of them seen only once. General study findings and limits: At the given depth, recipient repertoires were over 95% de novo clonotypes. Cells were unsorted, so CD4 and CD8 contributions were not separated.

Sample: peripheral blood mononuclear cells. The V and J genes are TRBV7-8 and TRBJ2-3, with unresolved D. The sequence derives from a woman in her 40s in good health. Some clones in this sample may be carry-over from other donors' samples. As DNA, the CDR3 is TGTGCCAGCAGCTTAGTTCAGGCCGACACAGATACGCAGTATTTT. Its protein product is CASSLVQADTDTQYF.